A single sample is the source of the 31 T cell receptor beta chains below, sequenced in a study of human T cells and chemical hapten exposure (dated by TCRdb to the early 2020s). Library method: RACE. The reads were generated on a NextSeq 500. The public reads were quality trimmed at Q25 with fastp and then assembled into clones with MiXCR by TCRdb, keeping productive beta chains. Rows are combined by CDR3 protein, so each entry shows the most common genes and DNA. This sample gives about 41,000 distinct CDR3 sequences in total; around 3.2% of them show up just once. The ten largest clonotypes hold about 6.2% of the sample. The time point label, as the study defines it: patch test 2, 6 weeks after DPC sensitization. What this sample's treatment or condition label stands for: therapeutic diphenylcyclopropenone sensitization with weekly scalp DPC. The input for sequencing was whole blood, taken in connection with sensitization to the hapten diphenylcyclopropenone (DPC). The origin of the receptors is a man aged 35 to 55 with alopecia areata. Some clones in this sample may be carry-over from other donors' samples.

Many counts were recorded for this clonotype. CDR3 nucleotide sequence: TGTGCCAGCAGTGAACGAGGACACTTTAATGAAAAACTGTTTTTT. This sequence encodes CASSERGHFNEKLFF. V is TRBV6-1 and J is TRBJ1-4; TRBD1 is a possible D gene (5 bases). V was trimmed by 2 bases and J by 4 bases, leaving 11 bases between them. In germline, CDR1 is MNHNS, CDR2 SASEGT. The CDR3 contains 15 residues.

This clonotype was seen repeatedly, ten times or more. This chain uses TRBV25-1 with TRBJ2-2; TRBD2 might be the D (5 bases). Trimming cost V 7 bases and J 4 bases, with 10 bases left between them. Germline values: CDR1 MGHDK, CDR2 SYGVNS. The CDR3 is 13 amino acids. DNA for the CDR3: TGTGCCAGCAATGAGCGGTTCACCGGGGAGCTGTTTTTT. Residues: CASNERFTGELFF.

This sequence joins TRBV5-1 and TRBJ2-7, with 15 positions matching TRBD2. V lost 3 bases, J lost 5 bases, and 12 bases stayed unmatched. CDR3 length equals 18 residues. Looked up from germline, CDR1 is SGHRS and CDR2 is YFSETQ. The CDR3 region is CASSSGLAGGGISNEQYF. CDR3 in DNA: TGCGCCAGCAGCTCGGGACTAGCGGGAGGCGGGATATCCAACGAGCAGTACTTC.

This clonotype was seen more than once but under ten times. This chain connects TRBV20-1 to TRBJ1-1, with unresolved D. Trimming pared 1 base from V and 5 bases from J, leaving 14 bases between. The CDR3 has 14 amino acids. Germline-derived CDR1 and CDR2 are DFQATT and SNEGSKA (reference sequence). The CDR3 DNA follows: TGCAGTGCTAGAGGTGGATCTGCGGGGACTGAAGCTTTCTTT. Residues: CSARGGSAGTEAFF.

This clonotype showed up just once. Given a much more abundant clone one base away, this may be a read error. The V and J genes are TRBV6-6 and TRBJ2-7, with D tentatively TRBD1 or TRBD2 (5 bases each). V lost 0 bases to trimming and J lost 5 bases, with 14 bases between them. Germline V gives CDR1 MNHNY, CDR2 SVGAGI (reference sequence). This CDR3 is 15 amino acids long. CDR3 bases: TGTGCCAGCAGTTACTCGTCTTCAGGGAGCGACGAGCAGTACTTC. Amino acids: CASSYSSSGSDEQYF.

The chain combines TRBV28 with TRBJ2-7, with 10 bases fitting TRBD1. The V and J ends lost 5 bases and 1 base, in that order; junction bases with no gene match: 11. This CDR3 contains 17 residues. Germline lookup yields CDR1 MDHEN and CDR2 SYDVKM. The CDR3 DNA sequence: TGTGCCAGCAGTCCCATTCGCGGACAGGGGGAGTCCTACGAGCAGTACTTC. This translates into CASSPIRGQGESYEQYF.

Turning to this clonotype: A single base separates this from a much larger clone, so it may be a read error. The CDR3 carries no conserved terminal phenylalanine or tryptophan, so it likely arises from a read error. V gene TRBV7-3 combines with J gene TRBJ2-3; the D gene is possibly TRBD2 (7 bases). Per the germline V gene, CDR1 is SGHTA and CDR2 is FQGTGA. Trimming took 5 bases from V and 0 from J, leaving 15 bases between them. The CDR3 is 16 residues long. In DNA form, the CDR3 reads TGTGCCAGCAGCCTCCTCGGGGGGCGCAGCACAGATACGCAGTATTCT. The encoded protein is CASSLLGGRSTDTQYS.

At least ten counts were recorded for this clonotype. This rearrangement joins TRBV7-2 to TRBJ2-7; possible D gene TRBD2, 5 bases. V dropped 1 base and J dropped 7 bases, with 11 bases sitting between them. Germline CDR1 is SGHTA and CDR2 is FQGNSA. The CDR3 runs to 13 residues. CDR3 sequence reads: CASSLGEHREQYF. CDR3 nucleotides: TGTGCCAGCAGCTTAGGGGAGCACCGGGAGCAGTACTTC.

This clonotype was seen at least ten times. The V call is TRBV16, the J call TRBJ2-5, with 8 bases aligning to TRBD1. Germline V gene lookup returns CDR1 KGHSY and CDR2 FQNENV. The trim removed 1 base at V and 3 bases at J, leaving 1 base unmatched. The length of the CDR3 is 14 residues. CDR3 amino acids: CASSQLTGEETQYF. The CDR3, as DNA: TGTGCCAGCAGCCAATTGACAGGGGAAGAGACCCAGTACTTC.

This clonotype was seen repeatedly, ten times or more. The chain is built from TRBV2 and TRBJ1-5; D ambiguous. This CDR3 has 13 residues. The V gene's germline CDR1 is SNHLY and CDR2 FYNNEI. V dropped 6 bases and J dropped 2 bases, with 8 bases sitting between them. CDR3 nucleotides: TGTGCCAGCAGACCCGAAGGCAATCAGCCCCAGCATTTT. This translates into CASRPEGNQPQHF.

There are many counts of this clonotype. The V call is TRBV7-9, the J call TRBJ2-3; D uncertain. The CDR3 totals 12 residues. The germline CDR1 and CDR2 sequences are SEHNR and FQNEAQ (reference sequence). V was clipped by 5 bases and J by 2 bases, with 5 bases between them. CDR3 nucleotides: TGTGCCAGCAGCCCTGACACAGATACGCAGTATTTT. Its protein is CASSPDTDTQYF. The whole variable domain, filled in from reference TRBV7-9 and TRBJ2-3, reads DTGVSQNPRHKITKRGQNVTFRCDPISEHNRLYWYRQTLGQGPEFLTYFQNEAQLEKSRLLSDRFSAERPKGSFSTLEIQRTEQGDSAMYLCASSPDTDTQYFGPGTRLTVL.

This clonotype was seen at least ten times. The chain combines TRBV12-3 or TRBV12-4 with TRBJ2-1; 14 bases align to TRBD2. The CDR3 has 16 amino acids. After removal of 6 bases from V and 8 bases from J, the junction contained 9 bases not matched to a gene. The CDR3 region is CASSETSGRAGDEQFF. In nucleotides, the CDR3 is TGTGCCAGCAGCGAGACTAGCGGGAGGGCCGGCGATGAGCAGTTCTTC.

This clonotype was counted many times. The CDR3 here is CASSPGLSQPQHF. CDR3 sequence (DNA): TGTGCCAGCTCACCGGGCTTGTCTCAGCCCCAGCATTTT. The chain uses TRBV18 and TRBJ1-5, with unresolved D. Germline assignment: CDR1 KGHSH and CDR2 LQKENI. Trimming took off 3 bases at V and 6 bases at J, with 9 bases between the two ends. The CDR3 totals 13 residues.

This clonotype was observed at least ten times. The chain is built from TRBV20-1 and TRBJ2-5; D not resolved. CDR1 is DFQATT, CDR2 SNEGSKA, per germline (reference sequence). The ends were cut back, 6 bases at V and 3 bases at J, with 14 bases in the middle. CDR3 length: 13 residues. The CDR3 sequence: CSAPPRSEETQYF. CDR3 in DNA: TGCAGTGCCCCACCCCGGAGCGAAGAGACCCAGTACTTC.

This clonotype has more than one count but fewer than ten. The chain couples TRBV11-2 to TRBJ2-1; 8 nucleotides agree with TRBD2. The CDR3 covers 17 residues. With V trimmed by 1 base and J by 7 bases, 12 bases remained unmatched. Germline CDR1 reads SGHAT; CDR2 reads FQNNGV. CDR3 sequence (DNA): TGTGCCAGCAGCTTAGCTGGGGGACTAGGGCGCAGGAATGAGCAGTTCTTC. Translation gives CASSLAGGLGRRNEQFF.

V is TRBV14 and J is TRBJ2-1; unclear D gene. CDR1 SGHDN and CDR2 FVKESK come from the germline V gene. The CDR3 sequence is 13 residues long. The ends were cut back, 1 base at V and 9 bases at J, with 10 bases in the middle. In nucleotides, the CDR3 is TGTGCCAGCAGCCAAGTTCAGCTCCGTGAGCAGTTCTTC. Residues: CASSQVQLREQFF.

This clonotype was recorded many times. V and J are TRBV6-1 and TRBJ2-3; D ambiguous. Trimming took 5 bases from V and 5 from J, leaving 17 bases between them. CDR3 length equals 15 residues. The germline CDR1 and CDR2 sequences are MNHNS and SASEGT. CDR3 DNA: TGTGCCAGCAGTTACCCTACACTCCCGGGAGATACGCAGTATTTT. Its translation is CASSYPTLPGDTQYF.

At least ten counts were recorded for this clonotype. This rearrangement joins TRBV29-1 to TRBJ2-3; D not certain. Trimming took off 4 bases at V and 1 base at J, with 12 bases between the two ends. Germline CDR1 and CDR2: SQVTM and ANQGSEA. The CDR3 is 14 amino acids. This chain's CDR3 is CSVGELGGTDTQYF. CDR3 sequence (DNA): TGCAGCGTTGGCGAGCTGGGCGGCACAGATACGCAGTATTTT.

This clonotype was observed many times. Mismatch with germline at one junction end may stem from a read error. The V gene is TRBV20-1, the J gene TRBJ2-2; D ambiguous. The germline gives CDR1 DFQATT, CDR2 SNEGSKA (reference sequence). The CDR3 runs 12 residues. CDR3 sequence: CSARGNTGELFF. As DNA, the CDR3 is TGCAGTGCCAGAGGGAACACCGGGGAGCTGTTTTTT.

This clonotype was seen ten or more times. This rearrangement joins TRBV12-3 or TRBV12-4 to TRBJ2-5; the D is unclear. V lost 4 bases and J 1 base, leaving 10 bases between the germline ends. CDR3 length equals 14 residues. CDR3 in amino acids: CASSYDGPQETQYF. CDR3 bases: TGTGCCAGCAGTTATGATGGGCCCCAAGAGACCCAGTACTTC.

This clonotype was observed at least ten times. The chain joins TRBV7-2 to TRBJ2-1; TRBD2 matches 9 bases. CDR1 is SGHTA and CDR2 is FQGNSA in the germline V gene. The CDR3 length is 15 residues. The V gene end was trimmed by 1 base and the J gene end by 6 bases; junction bases not matched to a gene: 4. CDR3 sequence: CASSLVGTSFNEQFF. The DNA of the CDR3 is TGTGCCAGCAGCTTAGTGGGGACTAGCTTCAATGAGCAGTTCTTC.

This clonotype was counted many times. The chain has TRBV10-3 and TRBJ2-7; 9 positions agree with TRBD1. This CDR3 is built from 13 residues. Germline V gene lookup returns CDR1 ENHRY and CDR2 SYGVKD. V dropped 6 bases and J dropped 3; count of bases not matched to a gene: 3. CDR3 bases: TGTGCCATCAGCGGGACAGGGATCTACGAGCAGTACTTC. Translating gives CAISGTGIYEQYF.

This clonotype was seen ten or more times. This chain links TRBV4-1 with TRBJ1-1, with D maybe TRBD1 (5 bases). Trimming took off 0 bases at V and 11 bases at J, with 16 bases between the two ends. Looked up from germline, CDR1 is MGHRA and CDR2 is YSYEKL. The CDR3 has 14 residues. The CDR3 nucleotides read TGCGCCAGCAGCCAAGACCAGGGTTTAGTATTGGCTTTCTTT. Protein: CASSQDQGLVLAFF.

This clonotype has at least ten counts. The rearrangement joins TRBV4-2 to TRBJ2-7; TRBD2 matches at 13 bases. Germline V gene lookup returns CDR1 LGHNA and CDR2 YNFKEQ. There are 18 residues in the CDR3. J lost 1 base, V lost 0 bases, and 6 bases had no gene match. Written as DNA, the CDR3 is TGTGCCAGCAGCCAAGATATGGGACTAGCGGGAAGGTCCTACGAGCAGTACTTC. Its protein product is CASSQDMGLAGRSYEQYF.

In this sample, this clonotype turned up many times. This chain joins TRBV6-5 and TRBJ1-6; 9 bases match TRBD1. The ends lost 7 bases at V and 10 bases at J; junction bases unmatched: 8. The CDR3 runs 14 residues. Germline CDR1 MNHEY, CDR2 SVGAGI. The CDR3 loop reads CASTKGQGYSPLHF. The DNA of the CDR3 is TGTGCCAGCACCAAAGGACAGGGGTACTCACCCCTCCACTTT.

This clonotype was detected ten times or more. This chain uses TRBV6-5 with TRBJ1-6, with 9 bases aligning to TRBD1. The CDR3 runs to 16 residues. The junction had 5 bases not matched to a gene; V was cut back by 4 bases and J by 4 bases. CDR1 is MNHEY, CDR2 SVGAGI, per germline. As DNA, the CDR3 is TGTGCCAGCAGTTCCCCGGGACAGGGATATAATTCACCCCTCCACTTT. Amino acid sequence: CASSSPGQGYNSPLHF.

In its sample, this clonotype was seen many times. The chain carries TRBV14 and TRBJ2-1; TRBD2 matches 8 bases. The CDR3 loop spans 16 amino acids. Germline CDR1 SGHDN, CDR2 FVKESK. J was trimmed by 3 bases and V by 4 bases; bases with no gene match: 8. CDR3 DNA: TGTGCCAGCAGCCGATCAGCGGGAGAGAGCTACAATGAGCAGTTCTTC. Encoded protein: CASSRSAGESYNEQFF.

This clonotype has at least ten counts. V and J are TRBV27 and TRBJ2-3; TRBD1 is a possible D gene (11 bases). The germline V gene has CDR1 MNHEY and CDR2 SMNVEV (reference sequence). Between the trimmed V and J ends, which lost 0 bases and 2 bases, there was a span of 24 bases. The length of the CDR3 is 20 residues. The CDR3, as DNA: TGTGCCAGCAGTTTATCGGGACAGGGGGGGCTAGCGGGAGTCACAGATACGCAGTATTTT. This codes for CASSLSGQGGLAGVTDTQYF.

The V call is TRBV20-1, the J call TRBJ1-5, with a tentative D call TRBD1 (6 bases). This CDR3 spans 13 amino acids. The germline CDR1 and CDR2 sequences are DFQATT and SNEGSKA (reference sequence). V lost 3 bases to trimming and J lost 6 bases, with 12 bases between them. CDR3 sequence reads: CSASGQGTQPQHF. CDR3 DNA sequence: TGCAGTGCTAGCGGGCAGGGGACTCAGCCCCAGCATTTT.

This clonotype occurred many times. The chain combines TRBV6-5 with TRBJ2-7; TRBD1 matches at 8 bases. Germline CDR1 is MNHEY and CDR2 is SVGAGI. The CDR3 extends over 13 amino acids. The V segment lost 6 bases and the J segment 2 bases; nucleotides outside the gene matches: 3. CDR3 amino acids: CASRRTGTYEQYF. The CDR3 DNA follows: TGTGCCAGCAGACGGACAGGGACCTACGAGCAGTACTTC.

The sample holds many counts of this clonotype. This chain uses TRBV20-1 with TRBJ2-3, with TRBD2 matching over 9 bases. CDR1 is DFQATT, CDR2 SNEGSKA, per germline (reference sequence). The CDR3 has 13 residues. CDR3 in amino acids: CRYSGSSSDTQYF. The CDR3 nucleotides are TGCAGATATAGCGGGAGTTCATCAGATACGCAGTATTTT.